This entry lists 25 T cell receptor beta chains sequenced from one sample in a study of tumour-infiltrating T cells in Burkitt lymphoma. Sequenced by immunoSEQ multiplex PCR; TCRdb stores in-frame clones only, minus some. The table shows around 46,000 clones, with around a third occurring only once. Sequencing input: tumor tissue. The receptors stem from a human donor with Burkitt lymphoma.

The V and J genes are TRBV5-5 and TRBJ2-3; D is unresolved. Germline CDR1 SGHKS, CDR2 YYEKEE (reference sequence). CDR3 length equals 15 residues. V shed 0 bases and J shed 8 bases, with 16 bases lying between them. CDR3 coding DNA: TGTGCCAGCAGCTTGGAGGCAGGCCGAGGCGTTACGCAGTATTTT. It codes for CASSLEAGRGVTQYF.

The J gene is TRBJ2-2, the V gene TRBV7-3; D not certain. Trimming cost V 6 bases and J 3 bases, with 8 bases left between them. This CDR3 has 13 residues. Germline CDR1 is SGHTA and CDR2 is FQGTGA. CDR3 amino acids: CASRVQDTGELFF. The CDR3 DNA is TGTGCCAGCAGGGTTCAGGACACCGGGGAGCTGTTTTTT.

The chain couples TRBV2 to TRBJ1-2; 7 bases match TRBD1. V trimming: 6 bases; J trimming: 10 bases; junction bases outside the gene matches: 11. Germline lookup yields CDR1 SNHLY and CDR2 FYNNEI. The CDR3 covers 13 residues. The CDR3 coding sequence is TGTGCCAGCAGCGCCCGGGACAGACAACCCTACACCTTC. Its protein product is CASSARDRQPYTF.

The V call is TRBV5-6, the J call TRBJ2-7; TRBD2 matches 9 bases. CDR1 SGHDT and CDR2 YYEEEE come from the germline V gene. The CDR3 contains 14 residues. J gave up 5 bases and V 4 bases, and 7 bases lay outside the gene matches. In DNA, the CDR3 is TGTGCCAGCAGCCATCAGGGCGGGGGGGACGAGCAGTACTTC. Translating gives CASSHQGGGDEQYF.

This chain links TRBV18 with TRBJ1-6; TRBD1 matches 7 bases. CDR1 and CDR2 (germline): KGHSH, LQKENI. The J segment lost 10 bases and the V segment lost 4 bases, leaving 7 bases of the junction unmatched. CDR3 size: 14 residues. CDR3 sequence: CASSRDRADSPLHF. The CDR3 bases are TGTGCCAGCTCACGAGACAGGGCGGACTCACCCCTCCACTTT.

The chain recombines TRBV10-3 with TRBJ2-5; D remains unclear. V dropped 6 bases and J dropped 5 bases, with 16 bases sitting between them. The CDR3 has 14 residues. CDR1 is ENHRY, CDR2 SYGVKD, per germline. CDR3: CAISMNQVRETQYF. The CDR3 DNA is TGTGCCATCAGCATGAATCAGGTTCGGGAGACCCAGTACTTC.

The chain is built from TRBV19 and TRBJ2-1, with D unclear. CDR3 size: 12 residues. The V gene's germline CDR1 is LNHDA and CDR2 SQIVND (reference sequence). Trimming shortened V by 5 bases and J by 6 bases, and 8 bases separated the two germline ends. The CDR3 DNA follows: TGTGCCAGTAGTCTAGTCTCCAATGAGCAGTTCTTC. Encoded protein: CASSLVSNEQFF.

This rearrangement joins TRBV29-1 to TRBJ2-5, with D hard to call. The length of the CDR3 is 14 residues. The ends were cut back, 5 bases at V and 3 bases at J, with 16 bases in the middle. Per the germline V gene, CDR1 is SQVTM and CDR2 is ANQGSEA. The CDR3 region has the DNA TGCAGCGTTCTCACTCAGGTCAGGAAAGAGACCCAGTACTTC. Translated: CSVLTQVRKETQYF. Full variable domain (rest looked up from reference TRBV29-1 and TRBJ2-5): SAVISQKPSRDICQRGTSLTIQCQVDSQVTMMFWYRQQPGQSLTLIATANQGSEATYESGFVIDKFPISRPNLTFSTLTVSNMSPEDSSIYLCSVLTQVRKETQYFGPGTRLLVL.

This clone was seen only a few times. The chain links TRBV4-3 to TRBJ1-1; D is uncertain. The V and J ends lost 4 bases and 3 bases respectively, with 9 bases between them. CDR1 is LGHNA, CDR2 YSLEER, per germline. The CDR3 length is 13 residues. CDR3 nucleotides: TGCGCCAGCAGCCCAAACATGGACACTGAAGCTTTCTTT. Translated: CASSPNMDTEAFF.

For the CDR3, the DNA is TGCGCCAGCAGAAAAGCGGGGGGGATCTCTAGCACAGATACGCAGTATTTT. It encodes CASRKAGGISSTDTQYF. The chain couples TRBV4-3 to TRBJ2-3; 10 bases match TRBD2. This CDR3 has 17 amino acids. Per germline, CDR1 LGHNA and CDR2 YSLEER. V lost 6 bases to trimming and J lost 0 bases; unmatched junction nucleotides: 9.

This clone turned up a few times. The V gene is TRBV19, the J gene TRBJ1-2; D is unclear. Trimming shortened V by 11 bases and J by 7 bases, and 14 bases separated the two germline ends. The CDR3 sequence is 11 residues long. Per germline, CDR1 LNHDA and CDR2 SQIVND (reference sequence). The CDR3 loop is CAGSLGAGYTF. Written as DNA, the CDR3 is TGTGCCGGCAGTTTGGGTGCTGGCTACACCTTC.

The chain couples TRBV6-5 to TRBJ1-1, with a weak D call TRBD1 (5 bases). Germline V gene lookup returns CDR1 MNHEY and CDR2 SVGAGI. V lost 6 bases and J lost 1, with 9 bases in between. The CDR3 runs to 13 residues. CDR3 residues: CASRPGGNTEAFF. In nucleotides, the CDR3 is TGTGCCAGCAGGCCGGGGGGGAACACTGAAGCTTTCTTT.

The rearrangement joins TRBV6-5 to TRBJ2-7; a weak D match, TRBD2 (6 bases). Germline CDR1 MNHEY, CDR2 SVGAGI. The CDR3 loop spans 15 amino acids. Between the trimmed V and J ends, which lost 6 bases and 4 bases, there was a span of 19 bases. In DNA, the CDR3 is TGTGCCAGCAGGCCGGACTATTCTTCTCTTTACGAGCAGTACTTC. Translation: CASRPDYSSLYEQYF.

The chain joins TRBV27 to TRBJ2-1, with D unresolved. CDR1 MNHEY and CDR2 SMNVEV come from the germline V gene (reference sequence). V lost 2 bases, J lost 10 bases, and 12 bases lay in between. The CDR3 consists of 13 residues. This CDR3 reads CASSLMPSGEQFF. The CDR3 DNA reads as TGTGCCAGCAGTTTAATGCCTTCGGGCGAGCAGTTCTTC.

This chain uses TRBV5-4 with TRBJ2-3; 9 bases align to TRBD2. The junction had 5 bases not matched to a gene; V was cut back by 1 base and J by 2 bases. This CDR3 region has 16 residues. From germline, CDR1 is SGHNT and CDR2 YYREEE (reference sequence). CDR3 region: CASSLKLAGNTDTQYF. The CDR3 nucleotides are TGTGCCAGCAGCTTGAAGCTAGCGGGGAACACAGATACGCAGTATTTT. Full variable domain (missing parts from reference TRBV5-4 and TRBJ2-3): ETGVTQSPTHLIKTRGQQVTLRCSSQSGHNTVSWYQQALGQGPQFIFQYYREEENGRGNFPPRFSGLQFPNYSSELNVNALELDDSALYLCASSLKLAGNTDTQYFGPGTRLTVL.

This chain links TRBV28 with TRBJ2-2; no clear D. The V end was cut by 7 bases, the J end by 2 bases, with 17 bases between. CDR1 MDHEN and CDR2 SYDVKM come from the germline V gene. The CDR3 runs to 16 residues. CDR3 protein: CASTSAGQDNTGELFF. In nucleotides, the CDR3 is TGTGCCAGCACCTCCGCTGGGCAGGATAACACCGGGGAGCTGTTTTTT.

The table lists this clone with a few counts. The J gene is TRBJ1-4, the V gene TRBV27; D possibly corresponds to TRBD1 (5 bases). The germline V and J ends were trimmed by 3 bases and 5 bases, with 10 bases remaining between them. The CDR3 loop spans 14 amino acids. Germline CDR1 is MNHEY and CDR2 is SMNVEV (reference sequence). The CDR3 sequence is CASSLVAGNEKLFF. CDR3 nucleotides: TGTGCCAGCAGTTTGGTCGCAGGGAATGAAAAACTGTTTTTT.

There are a few counts of this clone. The chain employs TRBV5-1 and TRBJ1-2; weak D call: TRBD1 (5 bases). CDR3 length: 12 residues. Germline V gives CDR1 SGHRS, CDR2 YFSETQ. The ends were cut back, 4 bases at V and 10 bases at J, with 14 bases in the middle. The CDR3 loop is CASSPEGPLYTF. CDR3 sequence (DNA): TGCGCCAGCAGCCCGGAGGGACCCCTCTACACCTTC.

The gene calls are TRBV7-9 and TRBJ1-3; D is perhaps TRBD1 (5 bases). The CDR3 is 15 amino acids. Germline CDR1 reads SEHNR; CDR2 reads FQNEAQ (reference sequence). Trimming shortened V by 1 base and J by 0 bases, and 7 bases separated the two germline ends. For the CDR3, the DNA is TGTGCCAGCAGCTTAGGAACAGGCTCTGGAAACACCATATATTTT. Translation gives CASSLGTGSGNTIYF.

This clone turned up a few times. The chain couples TRBV9 to TRBJ1-1; D is ambiguous. The CDR3 runs to 14 residues. Trimming removed 5 bases from V and 1 base from J, with 12 bases in between. Germline V lookup: CDR1 SGDLS, CDR2 YYNGEE. The CDR3 coding sequence is TGTGCCAGCAGTCCGATGGGCCAGAACACTGAAGCTTTCTTT. Translated, it gives CASSPMGQNTEAFF.

This clone was counted a few times. The V and J genes are TRBV5-4 and TRBJ2-5; 10 nucleotides align to TRBD2. Germline CDR1 and CDR2: SGHNT and YYREEE (reference sequence). The CDR3 has 18 amino acids. The trim removed 2 bases at V and 4 bases at J, leaving 14 bases unmatched. DNA for the CDR3: TGTGCCAGCAGCTTCCTACAAACCGGGACTAGCGCGGTAGAGACCCAGTACTTC. Translation: CASSFLQTGTSAVETQYF.

This chain uses TRBV13 with TRBJ2-5; 9 bases are shared with TRBD2. The germline gives CDR1 PRHDT, CDR2 FYEKMQ (reference sequence). The CDR3 runs to 14 residues. With V trimmed by 5 bases and J by 5 bases, 6 bases remained unmatched. CDR3 in amino acids: CASSAGGPLETQYF. The CDR3 nucleotides are TGTGCCAGCAGCGCGGGGGGGCCGCTTGAGACCCAGTACTTC. Full variable domain (rest looked up from reference TRBV13 and TRBJ2-5): AAGVIQSPRHLIKEKRETATLKCYPIPRHDTVYWYQQGPGQDPQFLISFYEKMQSDKGSIPDRFSAQQFSDYHSELNMSSLELGDSALYFCASSAGGPLETQYFGPGTRLLVL.

The V call is TRBV5-6, the J call TRBJ1-6, with unresolved D. Germline values: CDR1 SGHDT, CDR2 YYEEEE. CDR3 length: 18 residues. Trimming stripped 4 bases from V and 0 bases from J, with 17 bases between. CDR3 coding DNA: TGTGCCAGCAGCGCCCGACAAAGTGGGTACTCCTATAATTCACCCCTCCACTTT. Its translation: CASSARQSGYSYNSPLHF.

This chain joins TRBV6-5 and TRBJ2-3, with D perhaps TRBD1 or TRBD2 (5 bases each). The length of the CDR3 is 15 residues. Trimming removed 0 bases from V and 0 bases from J, with 7 bases in between. The germline CDR1 and CDR2 sequences are MNHEY and SVGAGI. The CDR3 loop reads CASSYSGVSTDTQYF. The CDR3 bases are TGTGCCAGCAGTTACTCGGGGGTGAGCACAGATACGCAGTATTTT.

This clone was counted only a few times. The gene calls are TRBV5-1 and TRBJ2-6; D assignment may be TRBD1 or TRBD2 (5 bases each). Germline CDR1 SGHRS, CDR2 YFSETQ. Trimming removed 7 bases from V and 0 bases from J, with 11 bases in between. This CDR3 comprises 15 residues. This CDR3 is CASHEGSSGANVLTF. In DNA form, the CDR3 reads TGCGCCAGCCACGAGGGGAGCTCTGGGGCCAACGTCCTGACTTTC. The full variable domain, its missing parts supplied by reference TRBV5-1 and TRBJ2-6, is KAGVTQTPRYLIKTRGQQVTLSCSPISGHRSVSWYQQTPGQGLQFLFEYFSETQRNKGNFPGRFSGRQFSNSRSEMNVSTLELGDSALYLCASHEGSSGANVLTFGAGSRLTVL.